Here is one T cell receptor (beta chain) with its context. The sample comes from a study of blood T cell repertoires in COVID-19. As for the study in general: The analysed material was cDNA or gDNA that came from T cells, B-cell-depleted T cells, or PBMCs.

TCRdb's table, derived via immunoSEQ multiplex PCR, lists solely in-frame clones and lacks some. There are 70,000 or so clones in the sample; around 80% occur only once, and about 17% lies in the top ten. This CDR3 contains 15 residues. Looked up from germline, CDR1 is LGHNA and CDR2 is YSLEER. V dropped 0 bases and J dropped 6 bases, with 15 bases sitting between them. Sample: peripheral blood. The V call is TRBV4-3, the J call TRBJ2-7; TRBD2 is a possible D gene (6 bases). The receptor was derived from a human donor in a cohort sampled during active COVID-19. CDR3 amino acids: CASSQDRAGSIEQYF. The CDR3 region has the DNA TGCGCCAGCAGCCAAGATCGGGCGGGGAGCATCGAGCAGTACTTC.